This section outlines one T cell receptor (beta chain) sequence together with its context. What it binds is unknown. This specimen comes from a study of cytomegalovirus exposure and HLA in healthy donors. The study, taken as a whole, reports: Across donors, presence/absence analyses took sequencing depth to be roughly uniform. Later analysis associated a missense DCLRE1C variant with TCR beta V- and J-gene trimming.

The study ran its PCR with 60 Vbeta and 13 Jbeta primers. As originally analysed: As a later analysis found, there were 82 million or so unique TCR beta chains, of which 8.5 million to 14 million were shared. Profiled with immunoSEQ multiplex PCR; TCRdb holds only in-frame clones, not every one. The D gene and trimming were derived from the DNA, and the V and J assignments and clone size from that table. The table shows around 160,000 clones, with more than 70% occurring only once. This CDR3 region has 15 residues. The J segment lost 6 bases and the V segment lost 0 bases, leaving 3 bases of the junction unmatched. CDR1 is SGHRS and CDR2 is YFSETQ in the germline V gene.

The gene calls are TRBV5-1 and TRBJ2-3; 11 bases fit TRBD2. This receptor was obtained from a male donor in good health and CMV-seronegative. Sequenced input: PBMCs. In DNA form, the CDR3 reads TGCGCCAGCAGCTTGGTTAGCGGGGGGGTGGATACGCAGTATTTT. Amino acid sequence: CASSLVSGGVDTQYF. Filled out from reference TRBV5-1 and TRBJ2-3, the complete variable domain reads KAGVTQTPRYLIKTRGQQVTLSCSPISGHRSVSWYQQTPGQGLQFLFEYFSETQRNKGNFPGRFSGRQFSNSRSEMNVSTLELGDSALYLCASSLVSGGVDTQYFGPGTRLTVL.